This T cell receptor (beta chain) was captured in a study of control samples from healthy donors and cancer patients (TCRdb year 2020). The library relied on the immunoSEQ multiplex PCR assay. TCRdb's version of the immuneACCESS table is confined to in-frame rearrangements and falls short of the full clone set. An unresolved V gene accounts for under half of the shortfall where checked; the remainder is of unknown origin. This sample gives around 170,000 clones in total; just over 85% of them show up just once. Together, the top ten hold around 5% of the sample. About this clone itself: Which antigen it targets is not known. It has no much larger one-base neighbor in the sample; base qualities were not kept.

The specimen was blood. This sequence was found in a young woman in good health.

The sequenced DNA: TGCGCCAGCAGTGAGCCCGCCGGGACAGGGTTTAATACGCAGTATTTT. Its translation reads: CASSEPAGTGFNTQYF. Recombination connected TRBV10-2 to TRBJ2-3, with 9 bases matching TRBD1. Clipping removes 2 bases from V and 7 bases from J, with 10 as the unmatched junction base count. CDR1 and CDR2 were assigned from the germline V gene as WSHSY and SAAADI. From the cysteine up to the phenylalanine, the CDR3 has a length of 16 residues. Just the 48-base CDR3 DNA is kept, in frame starting at base 1.